These 10 T cell receptor beta chains were sequenced from one sample in a study of blood T cell repertoires in COVID-19. Clones were sequenced by immunoSEQ multiplex PCR, and TCRdb holds only the in-frame ones, with some missing. The table lists under 100,000 clones, over 75% of them singletons. Sequencing was performed on peripheral blood. The receptors here all came from a human donor in a cohort sampled during active COVID-19.

The chain uses TRBV6-5 and TRBJ1-6; a possible D gene is TRBD1 (5 bases). The CDR3 length is 14 residues. CDR1 is MNHEY and CDR2 is SVGAGI in the germline V gene. Trimming left V 4 bases short and J 5 bases short, with 9 bases between. CDR3 bases: TGTGCCAGCAGTTTGGGGCTGGATAATTCACCCCTCCACTTT. Its protein product is CASSLGLDNSPLHF.

This rearrangement joins TRBV18 to TRBJ2-1, with 7 bases that match TRBD1. The V and J ends lost 3 bases and 10 bases, in that order; junction bases with no gene match: 12. CDR1 and CDR2 from the germline V gene are KGHSH and LQKENI. There are 15 residues in the CDR3. CDR3 in amino acids: CASSPRVRGGEEQFF. Here the CDR3 DNA reads TGTGCCAGCTCACCCCGGGTTCGAGGGGGCGAAGAGCAGTTCTTC.

In its sample, this clone was seen once. For the CDR3, the DNA is TGCGCCAGCAGCCAAGTCGGCGGGGGGGCTGCGAATGAGCAGTTCTTC. This encodes CASSQVGGGAANEQFF. The chain has TRBV4-3 and TRBJ2-1; TRBD2 matches at 9 bases. V was pared by 1 base and J by 7 bases, with 8 bases of the junction left unmatched. Germline CDR1 reads LGHNA; CDR2 reads YSLEER. This CDR3 contains 16 residues.

The chain couples TRBV7-8 to TRBJ1-2, with TRBD1 identical over 8 bases. CDR1 SGHVS and CDR2 FQNEAQ come from the germline V gene. This CDR3 spans 15 amino acids. The J segment lost 7 bases and the V segment lost 1 base, leaving 8 bases of the junction unmatched. DNA of the CDR3: TGTGCCAGCAGCTTAGTTCAGGGGGCCCCAGGTGGCTACACCTTC. Its translation: CASSLVQGAPGGYTF.

The chain uses TRBV25-1 and TRBJ2-7; TRBD1 matches 7 bases. Germline CDR1 is MGHDK and CDR2 is SYGVNS. The CDR3 covers 14 residues. V shed 1 base and J 1 base; nucleotides not matched to a gene: 1. CDR3 sequence: CASSESTGSYEQYF. Written as DNA, the CDR3 is TGTGCCAGCAGTGAATCGACAGGGTCCTACGAGCAGTACTTC.

This clone appeared once. The J gene is TRBJ1-2, the V gene TRBV6-1; TRBD1 matches at 11 bases. From germline, CDR1 is MNHNS and CDR2 SASEGT. V was clipped by 4 bases and J by 2 bases; unmatched bases: 6. This CDR3 region has 16 residues. The CDR3 protein is CASSARTGGLNYGYTF. The DNA for the CDR3 is TGTGCCAGCAGTGCCCGGACAGGGGGCTTAAACTATGGCTACACCTTC.

This sequence joins TRBV4-1 and TRBJ1-1; D possibly corresponds to TRBD1 (6 bases). This CDR3 spans 15 amino acids. Deletions cut 6 bases from V and 2 bases from J, with 16 bases between. CDR1 is MGHRA, CDR2 YSYEKL, per germline. Here the CDR3 DNA reads TGCGCCAGCAGTCCAGGGGAACAGCTCAACACTGAAGCTTTCTTT. Its protein product is CASSPGEQLNTEAFF.

The gene calls are TRBV5-1 and TRBJ2-3; 8 bases fit TRBD1. The trim removed 4 bases at V and 3 bases at J, leaving 4 bases unmatched. Germline CDR1 is SGHRS and CDR2 is YFSETQ. The CDR3 length is 14 residues. CDR3 residues: CASSTGQETDTQYF. As DNA, the CDR3 is TGCGCCAGCAGCACGGGACAGGAGACAGATACGCAGTATTTT.

V gene TRBV7-3 combines with J gene TRBJ1-1; no clear D. Germline CDR1 reads SGHTA; CDR2 reads FQGTGA. Trimming took off 6 bases at V and 3 bases at J, with 17 bases between the two ends. CDR3 length: 15 amino acids. The DNA for the CDR3 is TGTGCCAGCAGTCCCCGAGGGAAGTTGGACACTGAAGCTTTCTTT. Translated, it gives CASSPRGKLDTEAFF.

The rearrangement links TRBV2 to TRBJ2-1, with TRBD2 identical over 8 bases. This CDR3 has 14 amino acids. Germline CDR1 SNHLY, CDR2 FYNNEI. The J segment lost 4 bases and the V segment lost 6 bases, leaving 5 bases of the junction unmatched. CDR3 bases: TGTGCCAGCAGGAGCGGGGGTCCTTACAATGAGCAGTTCTTC. Protein product: CASRSGGPYNEQFF.